A single sample gave rise to the 7 T cell receptor beta chains below, sequenced in a study of blood T cells in healthy people across ages. Next came a second PCR, run for about 7 to 12 cycles, which used a sample-barcoded 5' primer along with a J-beta primer mix. TCRdb re-called the 5' RACE reads with MiXCR, one entry per CDR3 protein. Altogether about 1.8 million distinct CDR3 sequences are present, around 48% being singletons, with the ten largest covering approximately 2%. The sequenced sample consisted of blood. The receptors shown here come from a woman aged 40 to 55 in good health.

This chain links TRBV7-3 with TRBJ2-3; 12 nucleotides agree with TRBD2. Germline V lookup: CDR1 SGHTA, CDR2 FQGTGA. V lost 4 bases to trimming and J lost 4 bases; unmatched junction nucleotides: 9. This CDR3 has 17 amino acids. CDR3 protein: CASSSPTSGGFADTQYF. The CDR3 nucleotides are TGTGCCAGCAGCTCCCCGACTAGCGGGGGTTTCGCAGATACGCAGTATTTT.

The rearrangement joins TRBV7-9 to TRBJ2-7, with TRBD2 matching over 9 bases. The CDR3 extends over 18 amino acids. Losses at the gene ends were 4 bases for V and 0 bases for J; bases not matched to a gene: 13. The germline gives CDR1 SEHNR, CDR2 FQNEAQ (reference sequence). CDR3 loop: CASSSRKNSGGSSYEQYF. The CDR3 DNA reads TGTGCCAGCAGCTCCCGAAAGAATAGCGGGGGTAGCTCCTACGAGCAGTACTTC.

The CDR3 here is CASSYSWSNEQFF. The CDR3 region has the DNA TGTGCCAGCAGTTACTCCTGGAGCAATGAGCAGTTCTTC. The V gene is TRBV6-6, the J gene TRBJ2-1; no reliable D call. CDR3 length equals 13 residues. CDR1 and CDR2 from the germline V gene are MNHNY and SVGAGI (reference sequence). Trimming removed 0 bases at V and 6 bases at J, with 6 bases between.

Notes on this clonotype: This could be a read error, since a much larger clone is one nucleotide away. The chain couples TRBV9 to TRBJ2-1; tentative D call: TRBD2 (6 bases). This CDR3 region has 16 residues. Trimming removed 4 bases from V and 5 bases from J, with 19 bases in between. Germline values: CDR1 SGDLS, CDR2 YYNGEE. CDR3 bases: TGTGCCAGCAGCACACAGGCGGGGAGGTCCCACAATGAGCAGTTCTTC. Its protein is CASSTQAGRSHNEQFF.

This clonotype was counted only a few times. The J gene is TRBJ2-1, the V gene TRBV27; 8 bases agree with TRBD2. The CDR3 runs to 16 residues. Germline V gives CDR1 MNHEY, CDR2 SMNVEV (reference sequence). V lost 7 bases to trimming and J lost 7 bases; unmatched junction nucleotides: 15. This CDR3 is CASNKWELAVGNEQFF. CDR3 bases: TGTGCCAGCAACAAATGGGAACTAGCGGTGGGGAATGAGCAGTTCTTC.

There are many counts of this clonotype. The J gene is TRBJ2-5, the V gene TRBV20-1; D gene unclear. Germline lookup yields CDR1 DFQATT and CDR2 SNEGSKA (reference sequence). The CDR3 runs 13 residues. V lost 3 bases and J 1 base, leaving 9 bases between the germline ends. The CDR3 region is CSARVVIQETQYF. CDR3 DNA sequence: TGCAGTGCTAGGGTCGTAATCCAAGAGACCCAGTACTTC.

The gene calls are TRBV20-1 and TRBJ2-1; D is tentatively TRBD1 or TRBD2 (5 bases each). Trimming shortened V by 2 bases and J by 10 bases, and 21 bases separated the two germline ends. CDR1 and CDR2 (germline): DFQATT, SNEGSKA (reference sequence). CDR3 length: 15 amino acids. The CDR3 DNA follows: TGCAGTGCTAGACCTCCGGGACGATTAGATGGGGAGCAGTTCTTC. This codes for CSARPPGRLDGEQFF.